Shown below are 10 T cell receptor beta chains from a single sample sequenced in a study of blood T cell dynamics during melanoma immunotherapy (dated by TCRdb to 2018 to 2020). The library was generated by the immunoSEQ multiplex PCR assay. In TCRdb, the immuneACCESS table is reduced to in-frame sequences with V and J assigned. These tables do not hold every clone; where another copy was compared, an unresolved V gene accounts for under half, and the others remain unexplained. The table for this sample lists about 4,800 clones; more than 85% of them were counted only once. Clones ranked in the top ten supply under 20% of the sample. The time point label, as the study defines it: pre-treatment baseline. The sample consisted of blood, taken from a patient treated with checkpoint blockade. All receptors come from a human donor with melanoma.

This sequence joins TRBV11-1 and TRBJ1-1; 8 bases match TRBD1. The CDR3 extends over 14 amino acids. The V gene end was trimmed by 5 bases and the J gene end by 6 bases; junction bases not matched to a gene: 8. Germline CDR1 SGHAT, CDR2 FQDESV (reference sequence). The CDR3 loop reads CASSIQGASAEAFF. CDR3 in DNA: TGTGCCAGCAGCATCCAGGGGGCGTCGGCTGAAGCTTTCTTT.

The rearrangement links TRBV19 to TRBJ1-1; TRBD1 agrees at 9 bases. This CDR3 comprises 15 residues. Germline V gives CDR1 LNHDA, CDR2 SQIVND (reference sequence). V shed 4 bases and J 5 bases; nucleotides not matched to a gene: 8. The CDR3 spells CASSSEQGARTEAFF. The CDR3 DNA reads as TGTGCCAGTAGTAGCGAACAGGGGGCGCGAACTGAAGCTTTCTTT.

The chain carries TRBV28 and TRBJ1-4; 9 bases agree with TRBD1. The germline V gene encodes CDR1 MDHEN and CDR2 SYDVKM. The CDR3 extends over 15 amino acids. Trimming cost V 6 bases and J 5 bases; bases outside gene matches: 7. In nucleotides, the CDR3 is TGTGCCAGCAGGGAAACCGGGACAGGGAATGAAAAACTGTTTTTT. Encoded protein: CASRETGTGNEKLFF. The complete variable domain, with remaining parts taken from reference TRBV28 and TRBJ1-4, reads DVKVTQSSRYLVKRTGEKVFLECVQDMDHENMFWYRQDPGLGLRLIYFSYDVKMKEKGDIPEGYSVSREKKERFSLILESASTNQTSMYLCASRETGTGNEKLFFGSGTQLSVL.

This clone was recorded once. The V gene is TRBV4-2, the J gene TRBJ1-4, with 7 bases lining up with TRBD1. Losses at the gene ends were 3 bases for V and 8 bases for J; bases not matched to a gene: 9. The length of the CDR3 is 15 residues. Per the germline V gene, CDR1 is LGHNA and CDR2 is YNFKEQ. The CDR3 DNA follows: TGTGCCAGCAGCCAGAGACAGGGAGGTAGAGAAAAACTGTTTTTT. It specifies CASSQRQGGREKLFF.

The chain combines TRBV19 with TRBJ2-1; TRBD2 agrees at 11 bases. V dropped 6 bases and J dropped 7; count of bases not matched to a gene: 8. Germline V gene sequence: CDR1 LNHDA, CDR2 SQIVND (reference sequence). This CDR3 contains 15 residues. The CDR3 bases are TGTGCCAGTAGCGAGGGACTAGCGGTGCCGAATGAGCAGTTCTTC. Its translation: CASSEGLAVPNEQFF. Complete variable domain (other parts from reference TRBV19 and TRBJ2-1): DGGITQSPKYLFRKEGQNVTLSCEQNLNHDAMYWYRQDPGQGLRLIYYSQIVNDFQKGDIAEGYSVSREKKESFPLTVTSAQKNPTAFYLCASSEGLAVPNEQFFGPGTRLTVL.

This clone was detected only once. An end of the junction does not agree with germline; a read error may underlie this. The V gene is TRBV7-7, the J gene TRBJ2-3; 9 nucleotides match TRBD1. The germline V gene encodes CDR1 SSHAT and CDR2 FNYEAQ (reference sequence). There are 14 residues in the CDR3. The CDR3 region is CASSEGTGLDTQYF. The DNA of the CDR3 is TGTGCTAGCAGCGAGGGGACAGGGTTAGATACGCAGTATTTT.

This sequence joins TRBV9 and TRBJ2-5; 7 bases fit TRBD2. The CDR3 contains 14 residues. V shed 0 bases, J shed 3 bases, and the junction held 2 bases outside the gene matches. Germline V lookup: CDR1 SGDLS, CDR2 YYNGEE. This chain's CDR3 is CASSVGAGEETQYF. DNA of the CDR3: TGTGCCAGCAGCGTAGGGGCGGGAGAAGAGACCCAGTACTTC.

The chain has TRBV2 and TRBJ2-1, with 10 bases matching TRBD2. The V and J ends lost 7 bases and 6 bases, in that order; junction bases with no gene match: 3. The CDR3 loop spans 13 amino acids. The germline CDR1 and CDR2 sequences are SNHLY and FYNNEI. The CDR3 DNA reads TGTGCCAGCAAGCGGGAGGGCCTCAATGAGCAGTTCTTC. It yields the protein CASKREGLNEQFF.

This sequence joins TRBV5-4 and TRBJ2-7; D perhaps matches TRBD1 (5 bases). This CDR3 contains 14 residues. Trimming shortened V by 5 bases and J by 6 bases, and 18 bases separated the two germline ends. Germline lookup yields CDR1 SGHNT and CDR2 YYREEE (reference sequence). CDR3 sequence reads: CASSLPDNSGEQYF. The CDR3 region has the DNA TGTGCCAGCAGTTTACCGGACAATTCGGGCGAGCAGTACTTC.

This clone has more than one count but fewer than ten. This chain links TRBV15 with TRBJ2-7; D is uncertain. CDR1 is LNHNV and CDR2 is YYDKDF in the germline V gene (reference sequence). This CDR3 comprises 12 residues. Trimming pared 0 bases from V and 12 bases from J, leaving 12 bases between. The CDR3 bases are TGTGCCACCAGCAGAGATTACAGCACCCTGTACTTC. This sequence encodes CATSRDYSTLYF.